These 10 T cell receptor beta chains share one sample of origin, sequenced in a study of OX40 agonist ivuxolimab in advanced cancers. Sequencing was performed with immunoSEQ multiplex PCR; in TCRdb, only in-frame clones are kept and a portion is missing. The table shows 100,000 or so clones, with approximately 91% occurring only once. Here the sequenced sample was CD4+ or CD8+ T cells sorted from blood, taken in a trial of the OX40 agonist ivuxolimab. These receptors came from an adult with an advanced solid tumor such as melanoma, head and neck, liver or kidney cancer.

The CDR3: CAISDVTPGTASNQPQHF. Written as DNA, the CDR3 is TGTGCCATCAGTGATGTCACCCCCGGGACAGCTAGCAATCAGCCCCAGCATTTT. The rearrangement uses TRBV10-3 and TRBJ1-5; 7 nucleotides agree with TRBD1. CDR1 is ENHRY, CDR2 SYGVKD, per germline. CDR3 length: 18 amino acids. Trimming removed 3 bases from V and 0 bases from J; junction bases left unmatched: 11.

In its sample, this clone was seen once. The rearrangement joins TRBV7-2 to TRBJ1-2, with a possible D match to TRBD1 (5 bases). This CDR3 comprises 15 residues. In germline, CDR1 is SGHTA, CDR2 FQGNSA. Trimming pared 5 bases from V and 6 bases from J, leaving 19 bases between. The chain's CDR3 is CASSLPTDRFNGYTF. The CDR3 DNA reads TGTGCCAGCAGCCTACCTACCGACAGATTTAATGGCTACACCTTC.

This chain joins TRBV18 and TRBJ2-3; 7 nucleotides match TRBD1. Germline V lookup: CDR1 KGHSH, CDR2 LQKENI. There are 16 residues in the CDR3. Trimming took 1 base from V and 0 from J; bases not matched to a gene: 4. CDR3 loop: CASSPRGGLSTDTQYF. CDR3 nucleotide sequence: TGTGCCAGCTCACCACGAGGGGGCCTAAGCACAGATACGCAGTATTTT.

The V call is TRBV28, the J call TRBJ2-7; 10 bases align to TRBD2. The junction had 9 bases not matched to a gene; V was cut back by 6 bases and J by 4 bases. The CDR3 has 15 residues. Germline CDR1 MDHEN, CDR2 SYDVKM. Here the CDR3 reads CASSTGLAATYEQYF. The DNA of the CDR3 is TGTGCCAGCAGCACTGGACTAGCGGCGACTTACGAGCAGTACTTC.

The chain links TRBV7-2 to TRBJ1-2, with TRBD1 matching 8 bases. From germline, CDR1 is SGHTA and CDR2 FQGNSA. This CDR3 comprises 15 residues. The V and J ends lost 6 bases and 0 bases, in that order; junction bases with no gene match: 6. The CDR3 region is CASSPGQDPNYGYTF. CDR3 bases: TGTGCCAGCAGTCCGGGACAGGATCCTAACTATGGCTACACCTTC.

The V gene is TRBV19, the J gene TRBJ1-5; the D is unclear. The germline V gene encodes CDR1 LNHDA and CDR2 SQIVND (reference sequence). This CDR3 is built from 13 residues. V lost 3 bases and J 5 bases, leaving 8 bases between the germline ends. The CDR3 sequence is CASSIRADQPQHF. The CDR3 DNA follows: TGTGCCAGTAGTATTCGGGCCGATCAGCCCCAGCATTTT. Together with reference TRBV19 and TRBJ1-5, the CDR3 gives the full variable domain: DGGITQSPKYLFRKEGQNVTLSCEQNLNHDAMYWYRQDPGQGLRLIYYSQIVNDFQKGDIAEGYSVSREKKESFPLTVTSAQKNPTAFYLCASSIRADQPQHFGDGTRLSIL.

The chain has TRBV11-2 and TRBJ2-3; either TRBD1 or TRBD2 may supply D (5 bases each). V dropped 1 base and J dropped 4 bases, with 15 bases sitting between them. Looked up from germline, CDR1 is SGHAT and CDR2 is FQNNGV. CDR3 length equals 16 residues. CDR3 loop: CASSLVGTRDADTQYF. The CDR3 region has the DNA TGTGCCAGCAGCTTAGTGGGGACGAGGGATGCAGATACGCAGTATTTT.

The CDR3 DNA follows: TGTGCCAGCAGTTTTGATTGGACTAGCGCTTACAATGAGCAGTTCTTC. Encoded protein: CASSFDWTSAYNEQFF. This chain connects TRBV28 to TRBJ2-1; 9 bases match TRBD2. Germline V gene data show CDR1 as MDHEN and CDR2 as SYDVKM. V lost 3 bases and J lost 4; bases outside the gene matches: 7. The CDR3 is made up of 16 amino acids.

V is TRBV18 and J is TRBJ2-5, with 7 bases fitting TRBD1. CDR1 is KGHSH, CDR2 LQKENI, per germline. CDR3 size: 13 residues. The V segment lost 9 bases and the J segment 3 bases; nucleotides outside the gene matches: 7. CDR3 DNA: TGTGCCAGTTCCGGGACAGAAGAAGAGACCCAGTACTTC. Its translation is CASSGTEEETQYF. Variable domain in full (rest from reference TRBV18 and TRBJ2-5): NAGVMQNPRHLVRRRGQEARLRCSPMKGHSHVYWYRQLPEEGLKFMVYLQKENIIDESGMPKERFSAEFPKEGPSILRIQQVVRGDSAAYFCASSGTEEETQYFGPGTRLLVL.

The gene calls are TRBV19 and TRBJ1-2; 7 positions match TRBD1. This CDR3 comprises 12 residues. CDR1 LNHDA and CDR2 SQIVND come from the germline V gene (reference sequence). The J segment lost 3 bases and the V segment lost 7 bases, leaving 2 bases of the junction unmatched. CDR3 sequence reads: CASTDRDYGYTF. Written as DNA, the CDR3 is TGTGCCAGTACCGACAGGGACTATGGCTACACCTTC.